Presented here are 9 T cell receptor beta chains from one specimen sequenced in a study of shared clonotypes between healthy human individuals. TCRdb's table, derived via immunoSEQ multiplex PCR, lists solely in-frame clones and lacks some. The table has about 700,000 clones, 92% seen once. Only CD45RO-negative cells positively selected for CCR7 counted as naive CD8 cells, so terminally differentiated effector memory CD45RA+ cells were excluded. Source material: naive CD8+ T cells sorted from blood. These receptors were taken from a man in his thirties or forties in good health.

DNA of the CDR3: TGTGCCAGTAGTACGGGGCGAGGTAGGGACACTGAAGCTTTCTTT. This gives the protein CASSTGRGRDTEAFF. This chain uses TRBV19 with TRBJ1-1; a possible D gene is TRBD1 (5 bases). CDR1 and CDR2 (germline): LNHDA, SQIVND (reference sequence). This CDR3 is 15 amino acids long. The V end was cut by 4 bases, the J end by 3 bases, with 15 bases between.

This clone showed up just once. The chain has TRBV25-1 and TRBJ2-1, with D perhaps TRBD1 or TRBD2 (5 bases each). Germline V gives CDR1 MGHDK, CDR2 SYGVNS. The CDR3 extends over 12 amino acids. Trimming removed 5 bases from V and 8 bases from J, with 10 bases in between. The CDR3 region has the DNA TGTGCCAGCAGTCTGGGACCCCATGAGCAGTTCTTC. Protein: CASSLGPHEQFF.

This clone was seen ten or more times. The genes are TRBV7-9 and TRBJ2-7; D is perhaps TRBD2 (5 bases). The ends were cut back, 5 bases at V and 5 bases at J, with 16 bases in the middle. The germline V gene encodes CDR1 SEHNR and CDR2 FQNEAQ (reference sequence). This CDR3 has 14 amino acids. The CDR3 DNA reads as TGTGCCAGCAGCCCCGCAGCGGATAACAACGAGCAGTACTTC. Its protein is CASSPAADNNEQYF. Full variable domain (rest looked up from reference TRBV7-9 and TRBJ2-7): DTGVSQNPRHKITKRGQNVTFRCDPISEHNRLYWYRQTLGQGPEFLTYFQNEAQLEKSRLLSDRFSAERPKGSFSTLEIQRTEQGDSAMYLCASSPAADNNEQYFGPGTRLTVT.

The chain has TRBV19 and TRBJ1-5; D is ambiguous. From germline, CDR1 is LNHDA and CDR2 SQIVND (reference sequence). Trimming took 3 bases from V and 0 from J, leaving 18 bases between them. The CDR3 is 18 amino acids. The CDR3, as DNA: TGTGCCAGTAGTATGGTTTCTCACCAGGAGTATAGCAATCAGCCCCAGCATTTT. Amino acids: CASSMVSHQEYSNQPQHF.

The genes are TRBV5-6 and TRBJ2-7; D may be TRBD2 (5 bases). This CDR3 has 13 residues. Germline-derived CDR1 and CDR2 are SGHDT and YYEEEE. V was trimmed by 0 bases and J by 2 bases, leaving 6 bases between them. The chain's CDR3 is CASSLVSAYEQYF. The CDR3 DNA reads as TGTGCCAGCAGCTTGGTTAGCGCCTACGAGCAGTACTTC. Variable domain in full (rest from reference TRBV5-6 and TRBJ2-7): DAGVTQSPTHLIKTRGQQVTLRCSPKSGHDTVSWYQQALGQGPQFIFQYYEEEERQRGNFPDRFSGHQFPNYSSELNVNALLLGDSALYLCASSLVSAYEQYFGPGTRLTVT.

This clone was observed a handful of times. This chain uses TRBV16 with TRBJ2-1; 13 bases are a match to TRBD2. The V gene's germline CDR1 is KGHSY and CDR2 FQNENV. J gave up 8 bases and V 4 bases, and 5 bases lay outside the gene matches. There are 15 residues in the CDR3. Here the CDR3 DNA reads TGTGCCAGCAGCCTCTGGACTAGCGGGAGTTATGAGCAGTTCTTC. Encoded protein: CASSLWTSGSYEQFF.

The chain recombines TRBV5-1 with TRBJ2-5; 8 positions agree with TRBD2. J gave up 6 bases and V 9 bases, and 19 bases lay outside the gene matches. The CDR3 consists of 16 residues. The germline CDR1 and CDR2 sequences are SGHRS and YFSETQ. The CDR3 protein is CATSAGTSGSGKTQYF. Here the CDR3 DNA reads TGCGCCACTTCAGCCGGGACCAGCGGGAGTGGGAAGACCCAGTACTTC.

The CDR3 nucleotides read TGTGCCAGCAGTGACAGGGGAGGTCCAGAGACCCAGTACTTC. This sequence encodes CASSDRGGPETQYF. The chain links TRBV2 to TRBJ2-5; D is perhaps TRBD1 or TRBD2 (6 bases each). CDR3 length: 14 residues. Trimming pared 3 bases from V and 4 bases from J, leaving 12 bases between. The V gene's germline CDR1 is SNHLY and CDR2 FYNNEI.

The chain has TRBV6-5 and TRBJ2-1; possible D gene TRBD2, 5 bases. This CDR3 has 16 amino acids. Per the germline V gene, CDR1 is MNHEY and CDR2 is SVGAGI. V lost 0 bases, J lost 0 bases, and 9 bases lay in between. CDR3 residues: CASSYSWEFSYNEQFF. The CDR3 nucleotides read TGTGCCAGCAGTTACTCGTGGGAGTTCTCCTACAATGAGCAGTTCTTC.